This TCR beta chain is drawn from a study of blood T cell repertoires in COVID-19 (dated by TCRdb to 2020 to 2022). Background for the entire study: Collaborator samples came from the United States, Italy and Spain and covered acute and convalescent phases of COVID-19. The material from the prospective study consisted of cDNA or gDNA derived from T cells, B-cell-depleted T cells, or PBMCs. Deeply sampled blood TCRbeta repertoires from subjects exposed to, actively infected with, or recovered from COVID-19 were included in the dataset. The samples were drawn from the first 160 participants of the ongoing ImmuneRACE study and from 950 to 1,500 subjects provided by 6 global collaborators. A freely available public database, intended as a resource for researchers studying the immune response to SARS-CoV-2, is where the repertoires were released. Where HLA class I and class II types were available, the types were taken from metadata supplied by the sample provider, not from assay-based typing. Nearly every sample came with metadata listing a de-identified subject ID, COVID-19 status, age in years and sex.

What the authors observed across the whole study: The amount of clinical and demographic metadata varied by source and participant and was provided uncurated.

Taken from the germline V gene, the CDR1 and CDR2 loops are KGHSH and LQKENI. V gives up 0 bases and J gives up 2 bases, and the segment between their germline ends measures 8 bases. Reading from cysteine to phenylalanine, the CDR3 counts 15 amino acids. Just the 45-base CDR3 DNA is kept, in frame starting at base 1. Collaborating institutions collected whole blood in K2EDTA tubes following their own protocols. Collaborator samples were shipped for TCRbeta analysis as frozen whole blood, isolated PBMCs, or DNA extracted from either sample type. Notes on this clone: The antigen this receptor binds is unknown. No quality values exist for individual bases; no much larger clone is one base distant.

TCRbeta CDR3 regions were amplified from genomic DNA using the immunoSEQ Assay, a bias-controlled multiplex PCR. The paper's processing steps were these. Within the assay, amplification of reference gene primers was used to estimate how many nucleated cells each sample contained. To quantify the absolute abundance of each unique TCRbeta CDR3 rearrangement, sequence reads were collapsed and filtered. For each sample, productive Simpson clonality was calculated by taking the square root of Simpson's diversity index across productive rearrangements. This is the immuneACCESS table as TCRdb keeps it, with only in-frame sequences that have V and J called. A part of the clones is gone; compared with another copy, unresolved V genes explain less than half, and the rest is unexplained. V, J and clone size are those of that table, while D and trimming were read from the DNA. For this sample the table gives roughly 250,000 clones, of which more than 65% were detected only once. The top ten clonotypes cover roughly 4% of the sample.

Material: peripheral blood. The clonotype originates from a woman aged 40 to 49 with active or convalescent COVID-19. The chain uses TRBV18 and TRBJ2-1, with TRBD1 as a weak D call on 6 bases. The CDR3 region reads CASSPPGTPYNEQFF. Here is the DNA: TGTGCCAGCTCACCACCCGGGACACCCTACAATGAGCAGTTCTTC.